A single sample gave rise to the 3 T cell receptor beta chains below, sequenced in a study of T cell responses to AZD1222 COVID-19 vaccine. Clones were sequenced by immunoSEQ multiplex PCR, and TCRdb holds only the in-frame ones, with some missing. The repertoire holds 85,000 to 100,000 clones, with 90% to 95% as singletons. The material was peripheral blood, obtained on day 0 of AZD1222 vaccination. The receptors shown here come from an adult in good health.

CDR3 nucleotides: TGTGCCAGCAGCCATCGACAGTTTGCAACTAATGAAAAACTGTTTTTT. Protein sequence: CASSHRQFATNEKLFF. V and J are TRBV14 and TRBJ1-4, with TRBD1 as a possible D gene (5 bases). Trimming removed 3 bases from V and 0 bases from J, with 11 bases in between. This CDR3 region has 16 residues. The germline V gene has CDR1 SGHDN and CDR2 FVKESK.

This sequence joins TRBV7-9 and TRBJ1-2; 7 bases align to TRBD1. The V gene's germline CDR1 is SEHNR and CDR2 FQNEAQ (reference sequence). V trimming: 1 base; J trimming: 0 bases; junction bases outside the gene matches: 2. The CDR3 runs 15 residues. DNA for the CDR3: TGTGCCAGCAGCTTAGGGGACAGCGCTAACTATGGCTACACCTTC. Amino acids: CASSLGDSANYGYTF.

The chain employs TRBV2 and TRBJ2-3; 7 bases map to TRBD2. Germline loops: CDR1 SNHLY, CDR2 FYNNEI. The CDR3 is made up of 10 amino acids. This CDR3 reads CSGGGDTQYF. Written as DNA, the CDR3 is TGTAGTGGGGGGGGAGATACGCAGTATTTT.